This T cell receptor beta chain was recorded in a study of T cells of healthy individuals. This clonotype was seen at least ten times. The germline gives CDR1 MNHEY, CDR2 SVGAGI. The CDR3 runs to 15 residues. After removal of 2 bases from V and 5 bases from J, the junction contained 8 bases not matched to a gene. MiXCR, run by TCRdb on the 5' RACE reads, gives a single entry per CDR3 protein. Found here are tens of thousands of distinct CDR3 sequences, 15% to 20% of them singletons; the top ten hold roughly 4.7%. The clonotype originates from a human donor in good health. The chain is built from TRBV6-5 and TRBJ2-7; 8 positions agree with TRBD1. The CDR3 nucleotides read TGTGCCAGCAGTTACGGGGGCAGGGGGCGCGACGAGCAGTACTTC. Its protein product is CASSYGGRGRDEQYF.